There are a few counts of the clone carrying this TCR beta chain. Its antigen is not known. The data originate from a study of post-analysis software for immune sequencing data. About the study: The disease courses covered relapsing-remitting, secondary progressive and progressive-relapsing multiple sclerosis. Study-wide points: The study found significantly lower normalized Chao1 diversity in multiple sclerosis patients than in controls. The authors found that F measure strongly co-clustered same-batch samples.

cDNA libraries of TCR beta carried unique molecular identifiers. TCRdb passed the PCR reads through MiXCR, listing each CDR3 protein once. This table has some 800,000 distinct CDR3 sequences, 40% to 55% appearing once. Material for sequencing was blood. The source of this sequence is a girl aged 5 to 17 with multiple sclerosis.

Here the CDR3 reads CASSTEILSTDTQYF. DNA of the CDR3: TGTGCCAGCAGTACCGAGATACTCAGCACAGATACGCAGTATTTT. V is TRBV27 and J is TRBJ2-3, with no clear D. This CDR3 has 15 residues. Germline loops: CDR1 MNHEY, CDR2 SMNVEV (reference sequence). Trimming left V 5 bases short and J 0 bases short, with 12 bases between.